This section outlines one T cell receptor beta chain sequence together with its context. No cognate antigen has been identified for it. Per-base quality was not reported, and no clone a single base away is much larger than it. The data were obtained in a study of T cell responses to AZD1222 COVID-19 vaccine listed by TCRdb under 2021. Background on the whole study: AZD1222 recipients whose second dose came at about 4 weeks and those whose second dose came at about 12 weeks were combined into one group, since spike-specific TCR depth and breadth did not differ between the two schedules. A total of about 250 trial participants underwent TCR sequencing, of whom 200 to 220 had received two doses of AZD1222 and approximately 26 had received two doses of the MenACWY control vaccine. Enrollment into the trials was organized by age into subgroups of 18-55, 56-69 and 70-plus years, and those subgroups contained about 160, 30 and 59 TCR-sequenced participants, respectively. General conclusions and limits of the study: In the small 56-69-year group, the increase in depth fell short of significance, most likely because of low power. Vaccine-associated CD4 TCRs spanned the whole spike protein, with dominant responses in regions 160-218 and 743-854. Epitopes outside the regions mutated in the B.1.351 and B.1.1.7 variants were reportedly recognized by nearly half of the unique spike-specific TCRs. After two AZD1222 doses, spike-specific TCR breadth and depth were significantly higher than at day 0 and than in MenACWY recipients. Conclusions about previously exposed vaccinees are limited because only 6 or 7 AZD1222 recipients were SARS-CoV-2 seropositive at baseline. Because no samples from the day 14 peak response were available, repertoires could be characterized only after the peak T cell response. Participants were mostly white British and included more females than males, and it was suggested by the authors that clonal diversity may have been underestimated.

The CDR3 regions of human TCRbeta chains were subjected to immunosequencing. The authors' analysis ran thus. TCRs in the repertoires were matched against a reference library of SARS-CoV-2-specific TCRs that had been generated with the MIRA antigen-specificity platform. Breadth meant the fraction of unique TCRs that were SARS-CoV-2-associated, whereas depth meant the fraction of total T cells that were SARS-CoV-2-associated. Using the MIRA data, every spike-specific TCR was mapped to the spike region that the TCR reacted to and assigned to either a CD4 or a CD8 class. Log10-transformed breadth and depth values were compared by one-way ANOVA with Sidak's multiple comparisons tests. TCRdb holds this immuneACCESS table with in-frame rearrangements only. Some clones are missing; in checked studies, unresolved V genes explain under half, and the rest has no known cause. V and J calls and clone size are given by that table; D and trimming were obtained from the DNA. Present in this sample are 54,000 or so clones, 89% of which were seen just once. The top ten constitute 2% of the sample.

The label giving this sample's time point can be read as: baseline before first vaccination. Samples from vaccinated people were obtained from the UK trials COV001 and COV002, which included a single-blind randomized controlled phase 2/3 trial of AZD1222 (ChAdOx1 nCoV-19) in healthy adults. Trial participant PBMC samples were collected at day 0 and day 28 after the second dose for TCRbeta chain sequencing. Per the germline V gene (reference sequence), LNHDA is the CDR1 and SQIVND is the CDR2. The CDR3 has 13 amino acids, counting the end cysteine and phenylalanine. CDR3 DNA is the only sequence kept; it has 39 bases, read in frame from the first base. V and J are truncated by 7 bases and 4 bases respectively, leaving an intervening sequence of 13 bases.

The V and J genes are TRBV19 and TRBJ2-5; TRBD2 could be the D gene, as 6 bases match. The source material was peripheral blood, sampled on day 0 of AZD1222 vaccination. The TCR comes from an adult in good health. The CDR3 amino acid sequence is: CASMVGGGETQYF. The nucleotide sequence reads TGTGCCAGTATGGTCGGGGGAGGAGAGACCCAGTACTTC.